This entry lists 12 T cell receptor beta chains sequenced from one sample in a study of T cell clonality in common variable immunodeficiency. What these receptors recognize is not known. Libraries were prepared by immunoSEQ multiplex PCR; TCRdb keeps only in-frame clonotypes and omits some of them. The sample contains roughly 34,000 clones, none of them singletons. Whole-study results and caveats: Fewer deletions and N-nucleotide insertions were reportedly seen in common variable immunodeficiency TCR beta sequences.

The sequenced material came from peripheral blood mononuclear cells. Source of these receptors: a human donor with common variable immunodeficiency.

In the case of this clone: The read finishes 3 residues shy of the CDR3 end, and the germline J gene is used to complete it. The rearrangement links TRBV19 to TRBJ2-1; D not resolved. This CDR3 has 13 residues. Per germline, CDR1 LNHDA and CDR2 SQIVND (reference sequence). The V gene lost 6 bases and the J gene lost 2 bases, with 8 bases spanning the gap. Incomplete CDR3 DNA: TGTGCCAGTAGCCCACGGGCCTACAATGAG. Translated: CASSPRAYNE. In full, the CDR3 reads CASSPRAYNEQFF.

Ten or more counts support this clone. With the read ending 3 residues before the CDR3 end, the germline J gene is used to fill in that end. This chain uses TRBV20-1 with TRBJ1-2, with a weak D call TRBD1 (5 bases). CDR1 and CDR2 from the germline V gene are DFQATT and SNEGSKA (reference sequence). Deletions cut 3 bases from V and 4 bases from J, with 18 bases between. This CDR3 has 15 residues. Incomplete CDR3 DNA: TGCAGTGCTAGGGTTGGGGCGGACGTTAGCTATGGC. Its translation: CSARVGADVSYG. The full-length CDR3 reads as CSARVGADVSYGYTF.

This clone was counted only a few times. Coverage ceases 3 residues before the CDR3 finishes, and the germline J gene fills in the end. The rearrangement links TRBV19 to TRBJ2-7, with 9 bases that match TRBD2. CDR1 is LNHDA and CDR2 is SQIVND in the germline V gene (reference sequence). The CDR3 runs to 15 residues. V dropped 3 bases and J dropped 2; count of bases not matched to a gene: 5. The CDR3 loop is CASSMGGRDTYEQYF. Partial CDR3 DNA: TGTGCCAGTAGTATGGGCGGGAGGGATACCTACGAG.

On this clone: Read coverage stops 3 residues before the CDR3 terminus; the germline J gene supplies the remainder. The gene calls are TRBV19 and TRBJ2-1; 11 nucleotides align to TRBD2. The J segment lost 4 bases and the V segment lost 3 bases, leaving 2 bases of the junction unmatched. CDR3 length equals 15 residues. Germline CDR1 is LNHDA and CDR2 is SQIVND (reference sequence). The covered CDR3 bases are TGTGCCAGTAGTATGAGACTAGCGGGATACAATGAG. It is translated as CASSMRLAGYNE. The full CDR3 protein reads CASSMRLAGYNEQFF. Together with reference TRBV19 and TRBJ2-1, the CDR3 gives the full variable domain: DGGITQSPKYLFRKEGQNVTLSCEQNLNHDAMYWYRQDPGQGLRLIYYSQIVNDFQKGDIAEGYSVSREKKESFPLTVTSAQKNPTAFYLCASSMRLAGYNEQFFGPGTRLTVL.

This clone occurred a few times. The read terminates 3 residues before the CDR3 end, so the remaining end is supplied by the germline J gene. The chain couples TRBV19 to TRBJ2-2; 11 bases line up with TRBD2. Germline values: CDR1 LNHDA, CDR2 SQIVND (reference sequence). Germline trimming cut 8 bases from V and 6 bases from J; bases unmatched to any gene: 11. The CDR3 consists of 16 residues. Partial CDR3 DNA: TGTGCCAGTTTCTGGCTAGCGGGAGGCAGCGCCGGGGAG. Amino acid sequence: CASFWLAGGSAGE. The full CDR3 protein is CASFWLAGGSAGELFF.

In this sample, this clone turned up many times. The missing CDR3 end, 3 residues past where the read stops, is filled in from the germline J gene. The gene calls are TRBV18 and TRBJ2-4, with 8 positions matching TRBD2. Trimming at V came to 0 bases and at J to 7 bases, leaving 5 bases not matched to a gene. Germline V gene sequence: CDR1 KGHSH, CDR2 LQKENI. The CDR3 extends over 15 amino acids. The CDR3 loop reads CASSPPGGARNIQYF. CDR3 bases read: TGTGCCAGCTCACCACCCGGGGGGGCAAGGAACATT.

This clone was seen at least ten times. The read halts 3 residues ahead of the CDR3 end, with the missing end drawn from the germline J gene. The chain links TRBV12-3 or TRBV12-4 to TRBJ1-2; 7 bases agree with TRBD1. CDR3 size: 15 residues. V lost 8 bases to trimming and J lost 5 bases; unmatched junction nucleotides: 14. Incomplete CDR3 DNA: TGTGCCAGCGTAATCGGCCCAGGGGGAGTATATGGC. It is translated as CASVIGPGGVYG. The full CDR3 sequence reads CASVIGPGGVYGYTF.

This clone showed up many times. The CDR3 goes on 3 residues after the read ends, and that part is filled in from the germline J gene. This sequence joins TRBV19 and TRBJ1-2; 9 nucleotides agree with TRBD1. Germline values: CDR1 LNHDA, CDR2 SQIVND (reference sequence). V lost 5 bases and J lost 5; bases outside the gene matches: 3. There are 13 residues in the CDR3. CDR3 bases read: TGTGCCAGTAGTTGGGACAGGGCGTATGGC. It translates to CASSWDRAYG. The complete CDR3 protein is CASSWDRAYGYTF. Together with reference TRBV19 and TRBJ1-2, the CDR3 gives the full variable domain: DGGITQSPKYLFRKEGQNVTLSCEQNLNHDAMYWYRQDPGQGLRLIYYSQIVNDFQKGDIAEGYSVSREKKESFPLTVTSAQKNPTAFYLCASSWDRAYGYTFGSGTRLTVV.

This clone was recorded a few times. The read is 3 residues too short to cover the CDR3 end, so that end is filled in from the germline J gene. The chain combines TRBV2 with TRBJ2-7; 7 bases align to TRBD2. The CDR3 is 16 residues long. Per the germline V gene, CDR1 is SNHLY and CDR2 is FYNNEI. V shed 2 bases and J 2 bases; nucleotides not matched to a gene: 9. The part of the CDR3 DNA that was read is TGTGCCAGCAGTGAAAGGTGGCTAGCGGAGGCCTACGAG. Protein product: CASSERWLAEAYE. The full CDR3 is CASSERWLAEAYEQYF.

This clone was counted ten times or more. The read is 3 residues too short to cover the CDR3 end, so that end is filled in from the germline J gene. V gene TRBV18 combines with J gene TRBJ2-1; a weak D match, TRBD1 (6 bases). Trimming removed 5 bases from V and 4 bases from J, with 15 bases in between. The CDR3 has 15 amino acids. The germline gives CDR1 KGHSH, CDR2 LQKENI. CDR3 residues: CASSGDRYLYNEQFF. CDR3 DNA (partial): TGTGCCAGCTCAGGAGACAGGTACCTTTACAATGAG.

This clone was seen a few times. The read is 3 residues too short to cover the CDR3 end, so that end is filled in from the germline J gene. The V call is TRBV20-1, the J call TRBJ2-1; 9 positions match TRBD2. CDR1 and CDR2 from the germline V gene are DFQATT and SNEGSKA (reference sequence). With V trimmed by 5 bases and J by 4 bases, 9 bases remained unmatched. This CDR3 region has 15 residues. The CDR3 loop reads CSAGRLAEWYNEQFF. The part of the CDR3 DNA that was read is TGCAGTGCTGGGAGACTAGCGGAGTGGTACAATGAG.

This clone was seen only a few times. The CDR3 is cut off 3 residues early in the read; its end comes from the germline J gene. The same CDR3 can be traced to other DNA sequences in this sample. V and J are TRBV19 and TRBJ1-5, with TRBD1 matching over 9 bases. The CDR3 spans 16 residues. V trimming: 5 bases; J trimming: 5 bases; junction bases outside the gene matches: 10. Per the germline V gene, CDR1 is LNHDA and CDR2 is SQIVND (reference sequence). This chain's CDR3 is CASSSSGQGSYQPQHF. Incomplete CDR3 DNA: TGTGCCAGTAGTTCCTCAGGACAGGGGTCGTATCAGCCC. Complete variable domain (other parts from reference TRBV19 and TRBJ1-5): DGGITQSPKYLFRKEGQNVTLSCEQNLNHDAMYWYRQDPGQGLRLIYYSQIVNDFQKGDIAEGYSVSREKKESFPLTVTSAQKNPTAFYLCASSSSGQGSYQPQHFGDGTRLSIL.